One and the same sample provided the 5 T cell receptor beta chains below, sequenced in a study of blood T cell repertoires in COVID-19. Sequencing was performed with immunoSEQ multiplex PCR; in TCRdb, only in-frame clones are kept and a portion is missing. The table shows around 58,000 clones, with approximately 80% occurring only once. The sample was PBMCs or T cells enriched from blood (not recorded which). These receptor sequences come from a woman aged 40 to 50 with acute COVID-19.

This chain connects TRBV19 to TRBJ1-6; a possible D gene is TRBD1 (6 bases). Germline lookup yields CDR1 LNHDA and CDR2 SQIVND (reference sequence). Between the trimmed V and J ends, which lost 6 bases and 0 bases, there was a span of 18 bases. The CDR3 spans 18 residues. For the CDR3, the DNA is TGTGCCAGTAGCCCGGACAGAGGTAGACCCTCCTATAATTCACCCCTCCACTTT. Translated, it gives CASSPDRGRPSYNSPLHF. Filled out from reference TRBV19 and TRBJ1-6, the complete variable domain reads DGGITQSPKYLFRKEGQNVTLSCEQNLNHDAMYWYRQDPGQGLRLIYYSQIVNDFQKGDIAEGYSVSREKKESFPLTVTSAQKNPTAFYLCASSPDRGRPSYNSPLHFGNGTRLTVT.

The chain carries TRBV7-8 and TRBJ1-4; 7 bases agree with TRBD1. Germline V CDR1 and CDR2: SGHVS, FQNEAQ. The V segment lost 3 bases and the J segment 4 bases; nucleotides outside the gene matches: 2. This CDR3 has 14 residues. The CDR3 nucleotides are TGTGCCAGCAGCTTCGGGACAGTTAATGAAAAACTGTTTTTT. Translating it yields CASSFGTVNEKLFF.

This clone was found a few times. CDR3 sequence: CASSLGAGGPYEQYF. The CDR3 DNA is TGTGCCAGCAGCCTCGGGGCGGGAGGGCCCTACGAGCAGTACTTC. This rearrangement joins TRBV7-2 to TRBJ2-7; 9 bases align to TRBD2. Germline V CDR1 and CDR2: SGHTA, FQGNSA. Trimming cost V 5 bases and J 2 bases; bases outside gene matches: 7. This CDR3 is built from 15 residues. The whole variable domain, filled in from reference TRBV7-2 and TRBJ2-7, reads GAGVSQSPSNKVTEKGKDVELRCDPISGHTALYWYRQSLGQGLEFLIYFQGNSAPDKSGLPSDRFSAERTGGSVSTLTIQRTQQEDSAVYLCASSLGAGGPYEQYFGPGTRLTVT.

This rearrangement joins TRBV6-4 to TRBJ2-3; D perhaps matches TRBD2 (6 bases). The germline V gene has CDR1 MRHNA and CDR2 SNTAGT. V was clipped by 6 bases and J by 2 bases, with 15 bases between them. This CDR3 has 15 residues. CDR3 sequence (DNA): TGTGCCAGCAGCCCCTCCGGGACTCTCACAGATACGCAGTATTTT. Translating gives CASSPSGTLTDTQYF.

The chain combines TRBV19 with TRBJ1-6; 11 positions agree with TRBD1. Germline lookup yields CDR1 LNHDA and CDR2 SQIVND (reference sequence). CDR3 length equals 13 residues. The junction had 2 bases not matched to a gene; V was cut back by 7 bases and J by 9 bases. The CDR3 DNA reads TGTGCCAGTACCGGACAGGGGGCTTCACCCCTCCACTTT. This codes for CASTGQGASPLHF.